The clone carrying this T cell receptor beta chain was seen more than once but under ten times. The antigen is not known. The data belong to a study of T cell repertoires in cytomegalovirus infection. TCRdb itself ran the reads through MiXCR, one entry per CDR3 protein. Here the sample spans tens of thousands of distinct CDR3 sequences, about 21% being singletons. This sequence was found in a human donor in good health (CMV status not recorded). Some clones in this sample may be carry-over from other donors' samples. The sequences come from CD8+ T cells from cultured PBMCs, collected from culture after CMV antigen stimulation.

CDR3 in DNA: TGTGCCAGCAGTCCTAGCCCCATTGCGATGACCCTGGGCTATGGCTACACCTTC. This encodes CASSPSPIAMTLGYGYTF. The V call is TRBV6-5, the J call TRBJ1-2, with D unclear. The CDR3 is 18 residues long. CDR1 is MNHEY and CDR2 is SVGAGI in the germline V gene. V lost 5 bases, J lost 4 bases, and 26 bases lay in between.